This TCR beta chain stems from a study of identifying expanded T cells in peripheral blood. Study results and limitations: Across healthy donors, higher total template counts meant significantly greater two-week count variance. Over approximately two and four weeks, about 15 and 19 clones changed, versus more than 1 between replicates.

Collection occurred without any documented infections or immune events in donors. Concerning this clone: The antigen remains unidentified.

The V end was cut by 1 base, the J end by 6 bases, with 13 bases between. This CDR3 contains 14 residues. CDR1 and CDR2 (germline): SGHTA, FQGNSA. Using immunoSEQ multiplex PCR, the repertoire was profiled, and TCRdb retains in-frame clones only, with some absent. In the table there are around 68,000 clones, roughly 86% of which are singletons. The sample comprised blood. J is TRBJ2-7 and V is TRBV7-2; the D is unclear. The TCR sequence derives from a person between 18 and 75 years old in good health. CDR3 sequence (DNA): TGTGCCAGCAGCTTAGATTTTGGACGGCGCGAGCAGTACTTC. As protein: CASSLDFGRREQYF.